This TCR beta chain was recovered during a study of shared clonotypes between healthy human individuals. Study-wide results and caveats: Across subsets, estimated richness was generally greater for naive than for memory populations. The generation probabilities recorded for non-shared clonotypes fell below those of clonotypes shared by all four donors.

Genomic DNA of each subset was evenly split across several immunoSEQ plates. Per the original data handling: ImmunoSEQ yielded junction-only sequences lacking quality scores, so filtering differed. Sequenced by immunoSEQ multiplex PCR; TCRdb stores in-frame clones only, minus some. For V, J and clone size, that table is used; D and trimming come from the DNA. This sample yields about 2,500,000 clones, of which roughly nine tenths are seen a single time; 0.11% to 0.15% belongs to the top ten. Comment on this clone: The antigen remains undetermined.

The germline CDR1 and CDR2 sequences are MDHEN and SYDVKM. The CDR3 contains 15 residues. V gave up 6 bases and J gave up 4 bases, with 15 bases separating them. The chain links TRBV28 to TRBJ2-2, with D possibly TRBD2 on 6 matching bases. The origin of this receptor is a man aged 18 to 30 in good health. The material sequenced was naive CD4+ T cells sorted from blood. Subset of the sample: CD45RA+ positively selected. CDR3 in amino acids: CASSLRGAGTGELFF. DNA for the CDR3: TGTGCCAGCAGCCTACGCGGGGCGGGCACCGGGGAGCTGTTTTTT. The full variable domain, in which reference TRBV28 and TRBJ2-2 provide the parts outside the CDR3, is DVKVTQSSRYLVKRTGEKVFLECVQDMDHENMFWYRQDPGLGLRLIYFSYDVKMKEKGDIPEGYSVSREKKERFSLILESASTNQTSMYLCASSLRGAGTGELFFGEGSRLTVL.